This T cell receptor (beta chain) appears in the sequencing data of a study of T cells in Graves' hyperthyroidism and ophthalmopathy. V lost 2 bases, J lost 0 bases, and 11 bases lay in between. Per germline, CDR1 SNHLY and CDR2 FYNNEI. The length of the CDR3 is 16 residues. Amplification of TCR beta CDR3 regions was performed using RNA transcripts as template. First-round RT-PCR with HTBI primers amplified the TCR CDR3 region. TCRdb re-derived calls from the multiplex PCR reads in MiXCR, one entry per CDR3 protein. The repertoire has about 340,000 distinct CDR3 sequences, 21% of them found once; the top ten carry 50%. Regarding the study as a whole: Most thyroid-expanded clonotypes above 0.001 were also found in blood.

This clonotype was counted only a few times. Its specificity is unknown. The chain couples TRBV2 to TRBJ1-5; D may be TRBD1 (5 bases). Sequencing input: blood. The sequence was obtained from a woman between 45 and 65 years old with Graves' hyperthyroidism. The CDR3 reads CASSEYLGGSNQPQHF. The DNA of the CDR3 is TGTGCCAGCAGTGAATATTTGGGGGGTAGCAATCAGCCCCAGCATTTT.